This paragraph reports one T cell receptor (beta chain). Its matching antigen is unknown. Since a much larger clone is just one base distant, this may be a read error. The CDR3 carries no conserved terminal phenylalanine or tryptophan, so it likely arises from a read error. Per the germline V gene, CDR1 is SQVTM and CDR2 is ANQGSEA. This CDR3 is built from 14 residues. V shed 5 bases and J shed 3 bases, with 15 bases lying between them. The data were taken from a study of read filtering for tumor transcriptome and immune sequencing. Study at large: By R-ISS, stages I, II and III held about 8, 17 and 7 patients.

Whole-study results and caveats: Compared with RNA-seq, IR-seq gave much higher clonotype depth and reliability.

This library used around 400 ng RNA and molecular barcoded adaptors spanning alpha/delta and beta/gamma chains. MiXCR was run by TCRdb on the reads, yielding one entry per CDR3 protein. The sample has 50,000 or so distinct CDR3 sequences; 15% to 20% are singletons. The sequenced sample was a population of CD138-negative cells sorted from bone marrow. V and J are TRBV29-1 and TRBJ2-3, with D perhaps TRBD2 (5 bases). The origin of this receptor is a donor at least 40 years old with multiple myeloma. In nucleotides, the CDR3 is TGCAGCGTTACCGGGATAAGGCGGACAGATACGCAGTATTCT. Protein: CSVTGIRRTDTQYS.